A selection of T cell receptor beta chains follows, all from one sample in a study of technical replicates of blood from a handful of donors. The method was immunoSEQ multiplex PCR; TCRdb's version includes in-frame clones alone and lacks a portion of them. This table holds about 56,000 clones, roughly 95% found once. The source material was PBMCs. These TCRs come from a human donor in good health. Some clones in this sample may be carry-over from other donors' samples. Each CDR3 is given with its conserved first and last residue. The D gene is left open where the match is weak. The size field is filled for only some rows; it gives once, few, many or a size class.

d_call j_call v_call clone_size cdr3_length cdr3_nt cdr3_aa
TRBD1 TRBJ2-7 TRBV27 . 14 TGTGCCAGCGGGGGGACAGGGTTAGCCCACGAGCAGTACTTC CASGGTGLAHEQYF
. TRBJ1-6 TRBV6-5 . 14 TGTGCCAGCAGTTACTCGAGCTATAATTCACCCCTCCACTTT CASSYSSYNSPLHF
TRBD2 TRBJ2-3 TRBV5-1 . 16 TGCGCCAGCAGCCCTGGACTAGCGGGGGGAGCAGATACGCAGTATTTT CASSPGLAGGADTQYF
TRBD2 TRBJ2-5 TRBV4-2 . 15 TGTGCCAGCAGCCGGACTAGCGGGAGTTTCGAGACCCAGTACTTC CASSRTSGSFETQYF
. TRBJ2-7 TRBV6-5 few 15 TGTGCCAGCAGTTTTGGACGGGGAGGCACCTACGAGCAGTACTTC CASSFGRGGTYEQYF
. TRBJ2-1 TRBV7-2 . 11 TGTGCCAGCAGCTTCGGGGACAAGCAGTTCTTC CASSFGDKQFF
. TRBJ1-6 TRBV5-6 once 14 TGTGCCAGCAGCTTGGCGGGGAGCGGTTCACCCCTCCACTTT CASSLAGSGSPLHF
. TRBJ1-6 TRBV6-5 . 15 TGTGCCAGCAGTCTACAGGGTCCCTATAATTCACCCCTCCACTTT CASSLQGPYNSPLHF
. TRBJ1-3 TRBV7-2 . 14 TGTGCCAGCATCCCGGAGACCTCTGGAAACACCATATATTTT CASIPETSGNTIYF
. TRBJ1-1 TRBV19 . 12 TGTGGGGCGGGTGGCTCGAACACTGAAGCTTTCTTT CGAGGSNTEAFF
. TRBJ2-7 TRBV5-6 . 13 TGTGCCAGCAGCTTGGGGGGGCCCTACGAGCAGTACTTC CASSLGGPYEQYF
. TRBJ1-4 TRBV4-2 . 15 TGTGCCAGCAGCCAGGGGCCAGGGGAATCTGAAAAACTGTTTTTT CASSQGPGESEKLFF
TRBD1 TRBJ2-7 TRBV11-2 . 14 TGTGCCAGCAGCCCACTGGGACAGATAACCGAGCAGTACTTC CASSPLGQITEQYF
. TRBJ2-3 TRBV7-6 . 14 TGTGCCAGCAGCTTAGTCGCGGCCTCAGATACGCAGTATTTT CASSLVAASDTQYF
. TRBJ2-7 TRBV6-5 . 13 TGTGCCAGCAGGAGGAAAAGACCGACCGAGCAGTACTTC CASRRKRPTEQYF
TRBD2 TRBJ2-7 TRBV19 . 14 TGTGCCAGTACCCGGACTAGAACCTCCTACGAGCAGTACTTC CASTRTRTSYEQYF
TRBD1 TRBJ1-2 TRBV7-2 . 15 TGTGCCAGCAGCTTAGGACAGGGGGTATTCTATGGCTACACCTTC CASSLGQGVFYGYTF
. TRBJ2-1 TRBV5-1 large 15 TGCGCCAGCAGCTTGGCACTCCCGAGGGTCGATGAGCAGTTCTTC CASSLALPRVDEQFF